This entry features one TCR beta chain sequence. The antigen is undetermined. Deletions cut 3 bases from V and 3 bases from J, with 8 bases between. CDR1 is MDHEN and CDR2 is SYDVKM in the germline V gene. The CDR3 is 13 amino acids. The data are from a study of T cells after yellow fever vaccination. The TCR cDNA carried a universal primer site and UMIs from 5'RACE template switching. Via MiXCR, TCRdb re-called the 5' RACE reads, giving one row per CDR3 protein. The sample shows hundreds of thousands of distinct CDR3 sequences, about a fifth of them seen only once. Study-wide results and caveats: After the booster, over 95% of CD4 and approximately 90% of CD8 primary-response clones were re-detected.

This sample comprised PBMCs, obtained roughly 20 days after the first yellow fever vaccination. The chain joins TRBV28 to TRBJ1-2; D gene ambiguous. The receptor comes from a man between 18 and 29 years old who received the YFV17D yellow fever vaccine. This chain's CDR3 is CASSFRRYYGYTF. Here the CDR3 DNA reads TGTGCCAGCAGTTTCCGGCGGTACTATGGCTACACCTTC.